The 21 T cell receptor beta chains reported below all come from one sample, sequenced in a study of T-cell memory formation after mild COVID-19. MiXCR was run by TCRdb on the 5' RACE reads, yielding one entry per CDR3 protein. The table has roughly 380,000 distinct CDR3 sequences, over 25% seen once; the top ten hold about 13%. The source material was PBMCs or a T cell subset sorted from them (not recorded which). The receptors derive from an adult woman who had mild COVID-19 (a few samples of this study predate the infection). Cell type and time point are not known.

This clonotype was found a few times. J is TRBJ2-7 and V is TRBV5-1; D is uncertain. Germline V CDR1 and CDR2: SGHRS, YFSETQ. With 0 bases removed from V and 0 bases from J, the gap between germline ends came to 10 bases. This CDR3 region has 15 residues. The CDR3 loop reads CASSLVARSSYEQYF. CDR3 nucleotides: TGCGCCAGCAGCTTGGTGGCCAGGAGCTCCTACGAGCAGTACTTC.

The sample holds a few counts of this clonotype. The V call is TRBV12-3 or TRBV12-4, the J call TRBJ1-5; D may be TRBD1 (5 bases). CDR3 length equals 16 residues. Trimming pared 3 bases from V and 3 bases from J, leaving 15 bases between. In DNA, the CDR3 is TGTGCCAGCAGTTTCGGTCTCAGGGCAGTCAATCAGCCCCAGCATTTT. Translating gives CASSFGLRAVNQPQHF.

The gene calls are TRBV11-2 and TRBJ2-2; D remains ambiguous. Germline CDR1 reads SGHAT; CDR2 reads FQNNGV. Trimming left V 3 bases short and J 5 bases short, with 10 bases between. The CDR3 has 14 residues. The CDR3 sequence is CASSFDFGTGELFF. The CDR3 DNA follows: TGTGCCAGCAGCTTTGACTTCGGGACCGGGGAGCTGTTTTTT.

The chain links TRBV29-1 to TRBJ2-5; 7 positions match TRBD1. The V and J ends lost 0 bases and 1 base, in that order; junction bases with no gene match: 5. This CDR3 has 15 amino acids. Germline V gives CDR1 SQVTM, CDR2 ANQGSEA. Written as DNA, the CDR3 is TGCAGCGTTGAAGATCAATGGACAGGCCAAGAGACCCAGTACTTC. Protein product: CSVEDQWTGQETQYF.

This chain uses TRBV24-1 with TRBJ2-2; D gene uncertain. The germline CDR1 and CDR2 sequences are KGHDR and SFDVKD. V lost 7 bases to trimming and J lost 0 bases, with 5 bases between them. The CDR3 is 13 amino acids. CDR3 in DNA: TGTGCCACCAGAGGGACGAACACCGGGGAGCTGTTTTTT. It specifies CATRGTNTGELFF.

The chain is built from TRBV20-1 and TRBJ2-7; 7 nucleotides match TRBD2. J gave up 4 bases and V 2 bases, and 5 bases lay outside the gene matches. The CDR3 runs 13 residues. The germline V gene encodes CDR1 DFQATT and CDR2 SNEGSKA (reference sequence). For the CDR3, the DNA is TGCAGTGCTAGAAGCGGGGTTGCTTACGAGCAGTACTTC. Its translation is CSARSGVAYEQYF.

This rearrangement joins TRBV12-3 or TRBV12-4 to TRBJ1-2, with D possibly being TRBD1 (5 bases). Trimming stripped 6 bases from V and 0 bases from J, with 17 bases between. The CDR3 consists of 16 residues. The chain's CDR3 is CASSRDPYGSNYGYTF. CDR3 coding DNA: TGTGCCAGCAGCCGGGACCCTTATGGATCTAACTATGGCTACACCTTC.

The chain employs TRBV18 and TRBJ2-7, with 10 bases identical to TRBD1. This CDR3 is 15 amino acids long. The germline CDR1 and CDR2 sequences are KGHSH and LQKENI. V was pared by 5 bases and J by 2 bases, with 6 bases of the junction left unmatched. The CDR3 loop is CASSSGTGVTYEQYF. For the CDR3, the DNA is TGTGCCAGCTCATCTGGGACAGGGGTTACCTACGAGCAGTACTTC.

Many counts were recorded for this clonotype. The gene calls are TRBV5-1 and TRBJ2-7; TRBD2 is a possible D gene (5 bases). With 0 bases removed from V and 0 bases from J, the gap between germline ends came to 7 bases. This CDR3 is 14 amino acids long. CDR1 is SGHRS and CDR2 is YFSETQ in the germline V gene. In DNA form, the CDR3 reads TGCGCCAGCAGCTTGGAAGGGAGCTCCTACGAGCAGTACTTC. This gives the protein CASSLEGSSYEQYF. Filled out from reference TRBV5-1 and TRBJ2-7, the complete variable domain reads KAGVTQTPRYLIKTRGQQVTLSCSPISGHRSVSWYQQTPGQGLQFLFEYFSETQRNKGNFPGRFSGRQFSNSRSEMNVSTLELGDSALYLCASSLEGSSYEQYFGPGTRLTVT.

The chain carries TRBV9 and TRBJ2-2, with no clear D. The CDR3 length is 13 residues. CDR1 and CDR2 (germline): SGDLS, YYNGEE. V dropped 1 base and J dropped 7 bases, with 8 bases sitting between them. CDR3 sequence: CASSVLLHGELFF. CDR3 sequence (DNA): TGTGCCAGCAGCGTATTACTGCACGGGGAGCTGTTTTTT.

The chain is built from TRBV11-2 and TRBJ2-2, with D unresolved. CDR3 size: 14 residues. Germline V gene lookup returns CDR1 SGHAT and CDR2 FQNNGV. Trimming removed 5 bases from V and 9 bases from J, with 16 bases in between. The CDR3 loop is CASSHWPSKRELFF. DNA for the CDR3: TGTGCCAGCAGCCACTGGCCGAGTAAGAGGGAGCTGTTTTTT.

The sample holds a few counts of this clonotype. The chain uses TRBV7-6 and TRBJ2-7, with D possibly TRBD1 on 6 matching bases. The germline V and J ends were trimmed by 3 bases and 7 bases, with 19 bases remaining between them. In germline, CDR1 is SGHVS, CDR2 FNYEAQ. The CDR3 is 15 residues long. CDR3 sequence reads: CASSFRQEVLGEQYF. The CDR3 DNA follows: TGTGCCAGCAGCTTTCGACAGGAGGTTTTAGGGGAGCAGTACTTC.

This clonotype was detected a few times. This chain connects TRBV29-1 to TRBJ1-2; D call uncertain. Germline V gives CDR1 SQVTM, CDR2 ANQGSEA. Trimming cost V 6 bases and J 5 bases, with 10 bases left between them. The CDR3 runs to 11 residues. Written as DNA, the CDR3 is TGCAGCGTACGGACGGATTATGGCTACACCTTC. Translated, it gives CSVRTDYGYTF.

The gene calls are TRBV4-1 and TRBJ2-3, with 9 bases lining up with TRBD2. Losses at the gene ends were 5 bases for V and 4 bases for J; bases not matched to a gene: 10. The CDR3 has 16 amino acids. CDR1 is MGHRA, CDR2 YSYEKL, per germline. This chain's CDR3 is CASSGPTSGLPDTQYF. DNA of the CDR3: TGCGCCAGCAGCGGTCCGACTAGCGGCCTTCCAGATACGCAGTATTTT.

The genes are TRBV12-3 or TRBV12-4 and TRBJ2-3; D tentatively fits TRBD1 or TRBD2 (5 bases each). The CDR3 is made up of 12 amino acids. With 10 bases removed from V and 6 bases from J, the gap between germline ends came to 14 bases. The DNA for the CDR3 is TGTGCCACCCGAGGGGTTCGCGATACGCAGTATTTT. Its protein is CATRGVRDTQYF.

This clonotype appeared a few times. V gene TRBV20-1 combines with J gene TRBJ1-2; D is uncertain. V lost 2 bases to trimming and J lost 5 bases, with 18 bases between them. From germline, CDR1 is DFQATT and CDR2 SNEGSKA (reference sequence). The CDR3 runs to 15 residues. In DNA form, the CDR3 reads TGCAGTGCTAGACTGGATCCCCCCGGGCATTATGGCTACACCTTC. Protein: CSARLDPPGHYGYTF.

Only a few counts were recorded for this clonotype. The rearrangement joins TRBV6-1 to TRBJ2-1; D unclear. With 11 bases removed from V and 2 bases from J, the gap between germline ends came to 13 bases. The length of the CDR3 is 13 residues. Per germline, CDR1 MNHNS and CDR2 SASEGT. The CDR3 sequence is CALDGPPYNEQFF. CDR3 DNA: TGTGCCCTGGACGGGCCCCCCTACAATGAGCAGTTCTTC.

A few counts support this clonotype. CDR3 loop: CASCSMGQGNQPQHF. The DNA of the CDR3 is TGTGCCAGTTGTAGTATGGGACAGGGGAATCAGCCCCAGCATTTT. The V and J genes are TRBV6-6 and TRBJ1-5, with 10 nucleotides matching TRBD1. CDR1 is MNHNY, CDR2 SVGAGI, per germline (reference sequence). J was trimmed by 4 bases and V by 9 bases; bases with no gene match: 9. CDR3 length equals 15 residues.

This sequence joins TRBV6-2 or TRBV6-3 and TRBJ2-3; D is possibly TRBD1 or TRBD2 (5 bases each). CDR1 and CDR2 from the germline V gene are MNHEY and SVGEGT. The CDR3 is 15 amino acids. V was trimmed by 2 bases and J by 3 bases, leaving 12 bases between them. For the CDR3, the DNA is TGTGCCAGCAGTTACGCTGGGACGAGGACAGATACGCAGTATTTT. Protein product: CASSYAGTRTDTQYF.

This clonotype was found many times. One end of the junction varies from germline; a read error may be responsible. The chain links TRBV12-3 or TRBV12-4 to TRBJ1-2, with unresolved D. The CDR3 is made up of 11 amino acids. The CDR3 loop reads CASSLGYGYTF. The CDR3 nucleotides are TGTGCCAGCAGCTTAGGTTATGGCTACACCTTC.

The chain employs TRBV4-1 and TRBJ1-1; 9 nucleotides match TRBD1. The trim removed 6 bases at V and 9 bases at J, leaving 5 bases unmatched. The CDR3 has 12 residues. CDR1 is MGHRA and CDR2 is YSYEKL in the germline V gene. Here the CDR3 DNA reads TGCGCCAGCAGTTTGTACAGGGGGCAAGCTTTCTTT. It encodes CASSLYRGQAFF.